A selection of T cell receptor beta chains follows, all from one sample in a study of blood T cell repertoires in COVID-19. Repertoires were generated with immunoSEQ multiplex PCR, while TCRdb's copy carries only in-frame clones and drops some. The table has about 30,000 clones, around 67% seen once; the top ten hold roughly a sixth. Sequencing was done on a sample of peripheral blood. The source of these receptors is a human donor in a cohort sampled during active COVID-19. CDR3s include the opening cysteine and the closing phenylalanine or tryptophan. Each record gives: V gene, J gene, D gene, clone size, CDR3 length, CDR3 DNA, CDR3 protein. The D gene is left open where the match is weak. The size of a clone is reported for some rows only, either as once, few or many, or as a class for expanded clones.

v_call: TRBV25-1; j_call: TRBJ1-2; d_call: TRBD1; clone_size: many; cdr3_length: 15; cdr3_nt: TGTGCCAGTCATACAACAGGGGGCACTAACTATGGCTACACCTTC; cdr3_aa: CASHTTGGTNYGYTF
v_call: TRBV11-3; j_call: TRBJ2-7; d_call: TRBD1; clone_size: -; cdr3_length: 18; cdr3_nt: TGTGCCAGCAGCTTAGCGGCAGGGGGCTGGGGATTGTCCTACGAGCAGTACTTC; cdr3_aa: CASSLAAGGWGLSYEQYF
v_call: TRBV19; j_call: TRBJ2-3; d_call: TRBD1; clone_size: -; cdr3_length: 16; cdr3_nt: TGTGCCAGTAGTATAGTCAGCCTCCGGGACAGGGTGACGCAGTATTTT; cdr3_aa: CASSIVSLRDRVTQYF
v_call: TRBV29-1; j_call: TRBJ1-2; d_call: -; clone_size: -; cdr3_length: 15; cdr3_nt: TGCAGCGGTATGGACGGGGGACTTGTGAACGGCGGCTACACCTTC; cdr3_aa: CSGMDGGLVNGGYTF
v_call: TRBV6-5; j_call: TRBJ2-1; d_call: TRBD2; clone_size: -; cdr3_length: 14; cdr3_nt: TGTGCCAGCAGCCGGGGTAGCGGGAGTGATGAGCAGTTCTTC; cdr3_aa: CASSRGSGSDEQFF
v_call: TRBV6-1; j_call: TRBJ1-2; d_call: -; clone_size: -; cdr3_length: 13; cdr3_nt: TGTGCCAGCAGTGAACAGGGAACATATGGCTACACCTTC; cdr3_aa: CASSEQGTYGYTF
v_call: TRBV7-2; j_call: TRBJ2-3; d_call: -; clone_size: once; cdr3_length: 14; cdr3_nt: TGTGCCAGCAGCGCAGGACTCTACACAGATACGCAGTATTTT; cdr3_aa: CASSAGLYTDTQYF
v_call: TRBV28; j_call: TRBJ2-7; d_call: -; clone_size: -; cdr3_length: 16; cdr3_nt: TGTGCCAGCACCGCAAGCGGAGCTGCATCCTACGTCAAGCAGTACTTC; cdr3_aa: CASTASGAASYVKQYF
v_call: TRBV5-4; j_call: TRBJ2-3; d_call: -; clone_size: -; cdr3_length: 15; cdr3_nt: TGTGCCAGCAGCAGGCCGGGACTCTACGCAGATACGCAGTATTTT; cdr3_aa: CASSRPGLYADTQYF
v_call: TRBV15; j_call: TRBJ2-6; d_call: -; clone_size: once; cdr3_length: 17; cdr3_nt: TGTGCCACCAGCAGAGACAGGGATTACTCTGGGGCCAACGTCCTGACTTTC; cdr3_aa: CATSRDRDYSGANVLTF
v_call: TRBV12-3/TRBV12-4; j_call: TRBJ1-2; d_call: -; clone_size: -; cdr3_length: 13; cdr3_nt: TGTGCCAGCAGTCCGGGACAAACAGGTGGCTACACCTTC; cdr3_aa: CASSPGQTGGYTF
v_call: TRBV12-5; j_call: TRBJ1-1; d_call: -; clone_size: -; cdr3_length: 15; cdr3_nt: TGTGCTAGTGGTTCCGCCGGGACATGGGGCACTGAAGCTTTCTTT; cdr3_aa: CASGSAGTWGTEAFF
v_call: TRBV11-3; j_call: TRBJ2-5; d_call: TRBD2; clone_size: -; cdr3_length: 17; cdr3_nt: TGTGCCAGCAGCTTAGTGTGGAATAGCGGGGGGGCAGAGACCCAGTACTTC; cdr3_aa: CASSLVWNSGGAETQYF
v_call: TRBV19; j_call: TRBJ1-2; d_call: -; clone_size: few; cdr3_length: 12; cdr3_nt: TGTGCCAGTATGCAGGGGAACTATGGCTACACCTTC; cdr3_aa: CASMQGNYGYTF
v_call: TRBV5-1; j_call: TRBJ1-2; d_call: TRBD1; clone_size: once; cdr3_length: 16; cdr3_nt: TGCGCCAGCAGCTCCGGGACAGGCACCTCTAACTATGGCTACACCTTC; cdr3_aa: CASSSGTGTSNYGYTF
v_call: TRBV2; j_call: TRBJ2-3; d_call: -; clone_size: -; cdr3_length: 13; cdr3_nt: TGTGCCAGCAATGCGGGAAGGGCGAATACGCAGTATTTT; cdr3_aa: CASNAGRANTQYF
v_call: TRBV3-1/TRBV3-2; j_call: TRBJ2-7; d_call: -; clone_size: -; cdr3_length: 14; cdr3_nt: TGTGCCAGCAGCCAAGAATTGCAGGGTAACGAGCAGTACTTC; cdr3_aa: CASSQELQGNEQYF
v_call: TRBV28; j_call: TRBJ2-6; d_call: TRBD2; clone_size: -; cdr3_length: 16; cdr3_nt: TGTGCCAGCAGTTTTCGGGAGGGCTCTGGGGCCAACGTCCTGACTTTC; cdr3_aa: CASSFREGSGANVLTF
v_call: TRBV27; j_call: TRBJ1-1; d_call: -; clone_size: -; cdr3_length: 18; cdr3_nt: TGTGCCAGCAGTTTATCCTACCCCGGCAGGGCAATGAACACTGAAGCTTTCTTT; cdr3_aa: CASSLSYPGRAMNTEAFF
v_call: TRBV28; j_call: TRBJ1-6; d_call: TRBD1; clone_size: -; cdr3_length: 14; cdr3_nt: TGTGCCAGCAGGCCCGGGACAGGGTATTCACCCCTCCACTTT; cdr3_aa: CASRPGTGYSPLHF
v_call: TRBV25-1; j_call: TRBJ2-1; d_call: TRBD2; clone_size: few; cdr3_length: 12; cdr3_nt: TGTGCCAGCACCGGACTAGCGGTTGAGCAGTTCTTC; cdr3_aa: CASTGLAVEQFF
v_call: TRBV7-2; j_call: TRBJ2-2; d_call: -; clone_size: -; cdr3_length: 17; cdr3_nt: TGTGCCAGCAGCTCCTGGACAGGGAGGGGTTTAACCGGGGAGCTGTTTTTT; cdr3_aa: CASSSWTGRGLTGELFF
v_call: TRBV4-3; j_call: TRBJ2-7; d_call: TRBD1; clone_size: -; cdr3_length: 17; cdr3_nt: TGCGCCAGCAGCCAAGATTCAAGGACAGGGGATCCCTACGAGCAGTACTTC; cdr3_aa: CASSQDSRTGDPYEQYF
v_call: TRBV5-4; j_call: TRBJ2-2; d_call: -; clone_size: few; cdr3_length: 17; cdr3_nt: TGTGCCAGCAGCGGGAGCCTGACAGGAGCGAACACCGGGGAGCTGTTTTTT; cdr3_aa: CASSGSLTGANTGELFF
v_call: TRBV9; j_call: TRBJ2-1; d_call: TRBD1; clone_size: -; cdr3_length: 18; cdr3_nt: TGTGCCAGCAGCACCCCACAGGGACAGGTGGGTCGATACAATGAGCAGTTCTTC; cdr3_aa: CASSTPQGQVGRYNEQFF
v_call: TRBV5-1; j_call: TRBJ1-1; d_call: -; clone_size: few; cdr3_length: 13; cdr3_nt: TGCGCCAGCAGCAGGGGGTTGAACACTGAAGCTTTCTTT; cdr3_aa: CASSRGLNTEAFF
v_call: TRBV2; j_call: TRBJ2-2; d_call: TRBD1; clone_size: -; cdr3_length: 14; cdr3_nt: TGTGCCAGCACCGCCCAGGGGGACACCGGGGAGCTGTTTTTT; cdr3_aa: CASTAQGDTGELFF
v_call: TRBV7-3; j_call: TRBJ2-3; d_call: TRBD2; clone_size: -; cdr3_length: 20; cdr3_nt: TGTGCCAGCAGCCCAACCGGACTAGCGGGAGGACCTACTCACACAGATACGCAGTATTTT; cdr3_aa: CASSPTGLAGGPTHTDTQYF
v_call: TRBV10-1; j_call: TRBJ2-1; d_call: TRBD1; clone_size: few; cdr3_length: 13; cdr3_nt: TGCGCCAGCAGTGCGCGGACAGGGGGCTGGCAGTTCTTC; cdr3_aa: CASSARTGGWQFF
v_call: TRBV6-5; j_call: TRBJ1-6; d_call: TRBD1; clone_size: few; cdr3_length: 14; cdr3_nt: TGTGCCAGCAACCCGGGACAGGGGGAATCACCCCTCCACTTT; cdr3_aa: CASNPGQGESPLHF
v_call: TRBV10-3; j_call: TRBJ2-2; d_call: TRBD2; clone_size: -; cdr3_length: 15; cdr3_nt: TGTGCCATCAGTGAGGGGAGGGAGAGCACCGGGGAGCTGTTTTTT; cdr3_aa: CAISEGRESTGELFF
v_call: TRBV7-9; j_call: TRBJ2-1; d_call: TRBD2; clone_size: few; cdr3_length: 14; cdr3_nt: TGTGCCAGCGAGGGACTAGCAGGCCATGATGAGCAGTTCTTC; cdr3_aa: CASEGLAGHDEQFF
v_call: TRBV7-7; j_call: TRBJ2-2; d_call: -; clone_size: -; cdr3_length: 16; cdr3_nt: TGTGCCAGCAGCTTAGGCGCACAGGGAGTCGCCGGGGAGCTGTTTTTT; cdr3_aa: CASSLGAQGVAGELFF
v_call: TRBV5-1; j_call: TRBJ2-3; d_call: -; clone_size: -; cdr3_length: 15; cdr3_nt: TGCGCCAGCAGCCCGGGAGCGGCGTACACAGATACGCAGTATTTT; cdr3_aa: CASSPGAAYTDTQYF